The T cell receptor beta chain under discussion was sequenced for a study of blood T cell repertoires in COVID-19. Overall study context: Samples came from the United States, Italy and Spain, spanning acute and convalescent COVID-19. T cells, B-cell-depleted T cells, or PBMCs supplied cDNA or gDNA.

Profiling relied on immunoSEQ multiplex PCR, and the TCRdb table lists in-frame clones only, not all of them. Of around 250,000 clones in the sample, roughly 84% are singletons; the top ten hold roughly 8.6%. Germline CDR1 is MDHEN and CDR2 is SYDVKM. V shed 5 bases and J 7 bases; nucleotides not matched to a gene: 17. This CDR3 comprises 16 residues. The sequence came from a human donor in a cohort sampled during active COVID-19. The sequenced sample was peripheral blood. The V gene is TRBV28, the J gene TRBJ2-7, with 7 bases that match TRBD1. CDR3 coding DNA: TGTGCCAGCAGTCCCGCCGAGGGGGCGCTCCCTCGAGAGCAGTACTTC. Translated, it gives CASSPAEGALPREQYF.